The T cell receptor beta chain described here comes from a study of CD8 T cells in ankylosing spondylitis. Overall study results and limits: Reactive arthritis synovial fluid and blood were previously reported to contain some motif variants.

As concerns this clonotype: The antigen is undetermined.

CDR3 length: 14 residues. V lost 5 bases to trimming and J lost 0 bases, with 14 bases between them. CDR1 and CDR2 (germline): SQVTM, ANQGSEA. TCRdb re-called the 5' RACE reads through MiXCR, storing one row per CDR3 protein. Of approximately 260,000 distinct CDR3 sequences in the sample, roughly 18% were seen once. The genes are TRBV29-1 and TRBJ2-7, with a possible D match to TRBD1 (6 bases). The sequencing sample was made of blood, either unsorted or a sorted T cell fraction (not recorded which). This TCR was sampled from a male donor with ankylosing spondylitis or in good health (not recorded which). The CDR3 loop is CSVSTGLYSYEQYF. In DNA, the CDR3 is TGCAGCGTTTCTACAGGGCTCTACTCCTACGAGCAGTACTTC.